Below are 23 T cell receptor beta chains sequenced from a single sample in a study of T cell responses to AZD1222 COVID-19 vaccine. The data were produced by immunoSEQ multiplex PCR, yet TCRdb's version contains in-frame clones alone and is incomplete. The repertoire holds more than 100,000 clones, with 90% as singletons. The starting material was peripheral blood, obtained on day 0 of AZD1222 vaccination. Every receptor here comes from an adult in good health.

The V gene is TRBV6-2 or TRBV6-3, the J gene TRBJ2-7; unclear D gene. This CDR3 spans 11 amino acids. Germline assignment: CDR1 MNHEY and CDR2 SVGEGT. The V end lost 6 bases, the J end lost 3 bases, and 6 bases lay between the germline ends. The CDR3 spells CASSHYYEQYF. The CDR3 DNA reads TGTGCCAGCAGCCACTACTACGAGCAGTACTTC.

The chain carries TRBV6-4 and TRBJ2-3, with 12 bases that match TRBD2. The J segment lost 8 bases and the V segment lost 2 bases, leaving 5 bases of the junction unmatched. The germline gives CDR1 MRHNA, CDR2 SNTAGT. The CDR3 is made up of 15 amino acids. The CDR3 sequence is CASSDQASGRVTQYF. The CDR3 DNA sequence: TGTGCCAGCAGTGACCAGGCTAGCGGGAGGGTTACGCAGTATTTT.

This sequence joins TRBV9 and TRBJ2-3; D is unclear. The V and J ends lost 0 bases and 4 bases respectively, with 9 bases between them. CDR1 and CDR2 (germline): SGDLS, YYNGEE. This CDR3 spans 14 amino acids. The CDR3 is CASSVGVVSDTQYF. CDR3 nucleotides: TGTGCCAGCAGCGTAGGAGTAGTATCAGATACGCAGTATTTT.

CDR3 sequence reads: CAARRNTEAFF. The CDR3 DNA sequence: TGTGCCGCTAGGAGGAACACTGAAGCTTTCTTT. The rearrangement uses TRBV30 and TRBJ1-1; D ambiguous. The ends were cut back, 8 bases at V and 1 base at J, with 8 bases in the middle. Germline V gene sequence: CDR1 GTSNPN, CDR2 SVGIG (reference sequence). The CDR3 runs to 11 residues.

The chain links TRBV6-5 to TRBJ1-1, with a possible D match to TRBD1 (6 bases). With 2 bases removed from V and 1 base from J, the gap between germline ends came to 8 bases. CDR3 length: 14 amino acids. The germline V gene has CDR1 MNHEY and CDR2 SVGAGI. The CDR3 is CASSYNRANTEAFF. In DNA, the CDR3 is TGTGCCAGCAGTTACAACAGGGCGAACACTGAAGCTTTCTTT.

The V call is TRBV4-1, the J call TRBJ2-1; TRBD2 agrees at 9 bases. V lost 5 bases, J lost 8 bases, and 13 bases stayed unmatched. Germline V gene sequence: CDR1 MGHRA, CDR2 YSYEKL. This CDR3 contains 16 residues. In DNA form, the CDR3 reads TGCGCCAGCAGCACTCCCCGTAGCGGGAGTACGGATGAGCAGTTCTTC. Its protein is CASSTPRSGSTDEQFF.

This chain joins TRBV20-1 and TRBJ1-2; 8 bases align to TRBD1. The CDR3 spans 15 residues. Germline V gene sequence: CDR1 DFQATT, CDR2 SNEGSKA (reference sequence). Trimming removed 3 bases from V and 1 base from J; junction bases left unmatched: 7. The CDR3 loop reads CSASLLGQGNYGYTF. The CDR3 DNA sequence: TGCAGTGCTAGTCTTTTAGGACAGGGTAACTATGGCTACACCTTC.

The rearrangement joins TRBV2 to TRBJ1-2; 9 bases are a match to TRBD1. The germline V gene has CDR1 SNHLY and CDR2 FYNNEI. The length of the CDR3 is 13 residues. Trimming cost V 4 bases and J 5 bases; bases outside gene matches: 2. The CDR3 coding sequence is TGTGCCAGCAGTGGGACAGGGGCTTATGGCTACACCTTC. Encoded protein: CASSGTGAYGYTF.

The chain combines TRBV10-3 with TRBJ2-7; tentatively, D is TRBD1 (6 bases). This CDR3 has 15 amino acids. Trimming cost V 0 bases and J 6 bases, with 15 bases left between them. Germline-derived CDR1 and CDR2 are ENHRY and SYGVKD. DNA for the CDR3: TGTGCCATCAGTGAGTCGGAAGGGGGAGTGGGCGAGCAGTACTTC. Translated, it gives CAISESEGGVGEQYF.

The CDR3 DNA sequence: TGTGCCAGCAGTGACTGGGCAGCACCCTACGAGCAGTACTTC. Translated, it gives CASSDWAAPYEQYF. This chain connects TRBV2 to TRBJ2-7; D is undetermined. Germline V gene data show CDR1 as SNHLY and CDR2 as FYNNEI. The CDR3 runs to 14 residues. With 3 bases removed from V and 2 bases from J, the gap between germline ends came to 11 bases.

This clone was counted between two and nine times. V gene TRBV6-4 combines with J gene TRBJ2-1; 8 nucleotides match TRBD2. The length of the CDR3 is 19 residues. V was clipped by 4 bases and J by 8 bases; unmatched bases: 22. CDR1 and CDR2 from the germline V gene are MRHNA and SNTAGT. As DNA, the CDR3 is TGTGCCAGCAGTGTTGTTTCTTCTGCGGGGGGTCTCCCTGGGGATGAGCAGTTCTTC. Its protein product is CASSVVSSAGGLPGDEQFF.

The chain recombines TRBV4-3 with TRBJ2-7; D is possibly TRBD1 (5 bases). Between the trimmed V and J ends, which lost 4 bases and 2 bases, there was a span of 21 bases. The CDR3 spans 17 residues. Germline V CDR1 and CDR2: LGHNA, YSLEER. CDR3 nucleotide sequence: TGCGCCAGCAGCCTCCCCCCCCGCCGAGACAGTACCTACGAGCAGTACTTC. It encodes CASSLPPRRDSTYEQYF.

The J gene is TRBJ2-7, the V gene TRBV30; D is undetermined. V lost 2 bases and J 5 bases, leaving 10 bases between the germline ends. The germline V gene encodes CDR1 GTSNPN and CDR2 SVGIG (reference sequence). The CDR3 covers 12 residues. In DNA, the CDR3 is TGTGCCTGGAGTAAAGGGTTTGACGAGCAGTACTTC. Protein sequence: CAWSKGFDEQYF. Combining the CDR3 with reference TRBV30 and TRBJ2-7 gives the whole variable domain SQTIHQWPATLVQPVGSPLSLECTVEGTSNPNLYWYRQAAGRGLQLLFYSVGIGQISSEVPQNLSASRPQDRQFILSSKKLLLSDSGFYLCAWSKGFDEQYFGPGTRLTVT.

This sequence joins TRBV19 and TRBJ2-7, with D maybe TRBD1 (6 bases). The germline gives CDR1 LNHDA, CDR2 SQIVND (reference sequence). The CDR3 consists of 13 residues. The V end was cut by 4 bases, the J end by 4 bases, with 11 bases between. For the CDR3, the DNA is TGTGCCAGTAGTAAGACAGGAAGTTACGAGCAGTACTTC. This encodes CASSKTGSYEQYF.

This clone came up a few times. This sequence joins TRBV9 and TRBJ1-1; 8 nucleotides line up with TRBD1. Germline V gene sequence: CDR1 SGDLS, CDR2 YYNGEE. V trimming: 0 bases; J trimming: 5 bases; junction bases outside the gene matches: 18. CDR3 length equals 19 residues. CDR3 in amino acids: CASSVGSWGRTGRGTEAFF. The CDR3 DNA reads as TGTGCCAGCAGCGTAGGGTCCTGGGGGAGGACAGGGCGAGGAACTGAAGCTTTCTTT.

This chain connects TRBV19 to TRBJ2-1; D might be TRBD2 (6 bases). Between the trimmed V and J ends, which lost 5 bases and 6 bases, there was a span of 11 bases. The germline V gene encodes CDR1 LNHDA and CDR2 SQIVND (reference sequence). The CDR3 contains 13 residues. The CDR3 DNA reads as TGTGCCAGTAGTGCCGGACTACTCAATGAGCAGTTCTTC. Translated: CASSAGLLNEQFF. Full variable domain (missing parts from reference TRBV19 and TRBJ2-1): DGGITQSPKYLFRKEGQNVTLSCEQNLNHDAMYWYRQDPGQGLRLIYYSQIVNDFQKGDIAEGYSVSREKKESFPLTVTSAQKNPTAFYLCASSAGLLNEQFFGPGTRLTVL.

The CDR3 is CASSPDREFGYTF. For the CDR3, the DNA is TGTGCCAGCAGCCCGGACAGGGAATTTGGCTACACCTTC. This chain links TRBV7-2 with TRBJ1-2, with 8 bases lining up with TRBD1. Germline V lookup: CDR1 SGHTA, CDR2 FQGNSA. This CDR3 has 13 residues. Losses at the gene ends were 5 bases for V and 7 bases for J; bases not matched to a gene: 6.

The chain combines TRBV7-2 with TRBJ1-5, with a weak D call TRBD1 (5 bases). V gave up 2 bases and J gave up 2 bases, with 10 bases separating them. Germline loops: CDR1 SGHTA, CDR2 FQGNSA. The CDR3 loop spans 15 amino acids. CDR3 sequence: CASSLFKGGNQPQHF. The CDR3 DNA reads as TGTGCCAGCAGCTTATTTAAAGGGGGCAATCAGCCCCAGCATTTT.

The chain carries TRBV4-3 and TRBJ1-1; D unclear. Trimming stripped 0 bases from V and 4 bases from J, with 12 bases between. The V gene's germline CDR1 is LGHNA and CDR2 YSLEER. CDR3 size: 15 residues. CDR3: CASSQDSGSGTEAFF. The CDR3 DNA reads TGCGCCAGCAGCCAAGACTCCGGGAGTGGCACTGAAGCTTTCTTT.

Remarks on this clone: Other DNA sequences in this specimen translate into the identical CDR3. The chain combines TRBV27 with TRBJ2-7; D is unclear. CDR1 is MNHEY and CDR2 is SMNVEV in the germline V gene (reference sequence). The CDR3 sequence is 12 residues long. V was pared by 4 bases and J by 0 bases, with 4 bases between. The CDR3 DNA is TGTGCCAGCAGTTCCAGCTCCTACGAGCAGTACTTC. This encodes CASSSSSYEQYF.

This chain links TRBV7-2 with TRBJ1-2; D is ambiguous. Germline V lookup: CDR1 SGHTA, CDR2 FQGNSA. Trimming shortened V by 3 bases and J by 6 bases, and 17 bases separated the two germline ends. The CDR3 sequence is 15 residues long. The CDR3 sequence: CASSFYAAGSNGYTF. The CDR3 DNA sequence: TGTGCCAGCAGCTTTTACGCCGCTGGAAGCAATGGCTACACCTTC.

The genes are TRBV7-3 and TRBJ2-7; TRBD2 agrees at 13 bases. This CDR3 is 15 amino acids long. Per the germline V gene, CDR1 is SGHTA and CDR2 is FQGTGA. With V trimmed by 5 bases and J by 3 bases, 4 bases remained unmatched. Written as DNA, the CDR3 is TGTGCCAGCAGCCTTGGACTAGCGGGGGTCTACGAGCAGTACTTC. Translating gives CASSLGLAGVYEQYF.

The chain employs TRBV5-1 and TRBJ2-7; no definite D call. This CDR3 has 12 residues. Per the germline V gene, CDR1 is SGHRS and CDR2 is YFSETQ. V gave up 7 bases and J gave up 5 bases, with 13 bases separating them. CDR3 sequence (DNA): TGCGCCAGCTACCTCCGTACCGACGAGCAGTACTTC. This sequence encodes CASYLRTDEQYF.